This entry describes one TCR beta chain. Its antigen is as yet unknown. The data originate from a study of cytomegalovirus exposure and HLA in healthy donors. On the study more broadly: HLA-typed donors were the source of 82 million or so unique TCRs, which an early data release held. Findings and limits, study-wide: Previous analysis showed most TCR beta V segments were productive about 90% or about 30% of the time.

The PCR used 60 Vbeta and 13 Jbeta primers. Sequenced by immunoSEQ multiplex PCR; TCRdb stores in-frame clones only, minus some. The profile shows under 100,000 clones, around 81% of them singletons. This CDR3 region has 13 residues. The germline V and J ends were trimmed by 5 bases and 1 base, with 10 bases remaining between them. The germline gives CDR1 SQVTM, CDR2 ANQGSEA. The sequencing sample was made of PBMCs. V usage is TRBV29-1 and J usage is TRBJ2-3; D may be TRBD1 (5 bases). This TCR derives from a woman aged 65 to 85 in good health and CMV-seropositive. The CDR3 nucleotides are TGCAGCGTTTTGGGGCGCGGCACAGATACGCAGTATTTT. It encodes CSVLGRGTDTQYF.